This entry features one T cell receptor (beta chain) sequence. The antigen it binds to is not known. Within one base of it there is no much larger clone, and no base qualities were kept. This sample stems from a study of blood T cell repertoires in COVID-19 (dated by TCRdb to 2018 to 2020). Study-level background: For ImmuneRACE Cohort 3, a participant was defined as recovered based on two consecutive negative NP/OP PCR tests, clearance by a healthcare professional, or resolution of symptoms. Samples from collaborators originated in the United States, Italy and Spain and spanned both the acute and convalescent phases of COVID-19. The prospective study material was composed of cDNA or gDNA derived from T cells, B-cell-depleted T cells, or PBMCs. Subjects who had been exposed to COVID-19, were actively infected with it, or had recovered from it provided the deeply sampled blood TCRbeta repertoires that made up the dataset. A freely available public database, intended as a resource for researchers studying the immune response to SARS-CoV-2, is where the repertoires were released. The samples were drawn from two sources: the first 160 participants of the ongoing ImmuneRACE study, and 1,000 to 1,500 subjects contributed by 6 global collaborators. Nearly every sample came with metadata listing a de-identified subject ID, COVID-19 status, age in years and sex. Where HLA class I and class II types were available, the types were taken from metadata supplied by the sample provider, not from assay-based typing.

TCRbeta CDR3 regions were amplified from genomic DNA by means of the immunoSEQ Assay, a bias-controlled multiplex PCR. The authors' pipeline ran thus. The number of nucleated cells in each sample was estimated from the amplification of reference gene primers within the assay. Sequence reads were collapsed and filtered to measure the absolute abundance of every unique TCRbeta CDR3 rearrangement. Productive Simpson clonality was computed per sample as the square root of Simpson's diversity index over productive rearrangements. TCRdb took this table from immuneACCESS and kept in-frame rearrangements with V and J called. Such tables lack part of the clones; where checked against another copy, unresolved V genes explain under half of the gap, and the rest is unexplained. That table furnishes V, J and clone size, whereas the DNA furnished D and trimming. Within this sample are roughly 150,000 clones, with 79% of them counted one time only. Around 20% of the sample goes to the ten largest clones.

Participants in the prospective study were aged about 18 to 95 years, lived in 24 United States geographic areas, and enrolled through a virtual design. Cohort assignment in the prospective study relied on participant-reported clinical history from a screening survey and a study questionnaire. In the prospective study, whole blood, serum and a nasopharyngeal or oropharyngeal swab were collected from each participant by mobile phlebotomists. Over an approximately 2-month period, participants in the prospective study had the option of providing additional blood draws and questionnaires. Before DNA extraction, blood samples from the prospective study were shipped at room temperature or frozen. The CDR3 runs 13 amino acids, cysteine and phenylalanine included. Here the CDR3 DNA is all that survives: 39 bases in frame from base 1. V loses 4 bases of germline sequence and J loses 5 bases, and the interval between the two ends is 10 bases. The germline V gene supplies CDR1 SGHRS and CDR2 YFSETQ.

Study-level results and caveats: The amount of clinical and demographic metadata varied by source and participant and was provided uncurated.

The chain employs TRBV5-1 and TRBJ2-1; the D gene lacks a confident call. The clonotype comes from a woman in her 70s in a cohort exposed to, infected with or recovered from COVID-19 (not recorded which). Sequencing input: PBMCs or T cells enriched from blood (not recorded which). The DNA reads TGCGCCAGCAGCCGAGGTAGAAACAATGAGCAGTTCTTC. Its protein is CASSRGRNNEQFF.